This T cell receptor beta chain was identified in a study of blood T cell repertoires in COVID-19. Overall study: The United States, Italy and Spain were the sources of the acute and convalescent COVID-19 samples.

Original analysis: Cell counts per sample came from amplifying reference gene primers. TCRdb's copy holds only in-frame clones and misses some; the assay was immunoSEQ multiplex PCR. The V and J calls and clone size are taken from that table; D and trimming were inferred from the DNA. The top ten clones hold over 10% of a sample with 60,000 or so clones, about 85% of them seen once. This CDR3 contains 13 residues. Germline-derived CDR1 and CDR2 are SGHRS and YFSETQ. The trim removed 4 bases at V and 8 bases at J, leaving 6 bases unmatched. The TCR originated in a woman of 80 years or more with acute or convalescent COVID-19. Input material: peripheral blood. This rearrangement joins TRBV5-1 to TRBJ1-5; 7 bases map to TRBD1. CDR3 residues: CASSPDRDEPQHF. The CDR3 DNA is TGCGCCAGCAGCCCTGACAGGGACGAGCCCCAGCATTTT.